The 21 T cell receptor beta chains given below trace back to one sample, sequenced in a study of T cell repertoires in cytomegalovirus infection. No antigen has been identified for these receptors. TCRdb passed the reads through MiXCR, listing each CDR3 protein once. Of roughly 800,000 distinct CDR3 sequences listed, 25% to 30% are singletons. The sample was cultured CD8+ T cells from PBMCs, taken from culture after CMV antigen stimulation. These receptors were taken from a human donor in good health (CMV status not recorded). Some clones in this sample may be carry-over from other donors' samples.

Only a few counts were recorded for this clonotype. The V and J genes are TRBV4-1 and TRBJ2-1; 8 nucleotides line up with TRBD1. Per germline, CDR1 MGHRA and CDR2 YSYEKL. With V trimmed by 4 bases and J by 6 bases, 11 bases remained unmatched. The CDR3 totals 16 residues. Here the CDR3 DNA reads TGCGCCAGCAGCCTCGTACAGGGGGAAGATGGCAATGAGCAGTTCTTC. This codes for CASSLVQGEDGNEQFF.

This sequence joins TRBV10-2 and TRBJ1-2, with D unclear. The germline V and J ends were trimmed by 0 bases and 8 bases, with 10 bases remaining between them. CDR1 and CDR2 (germline): WSHSY, SAAADI. This CDR3 is 13 amino acids long. The CDR3 sequence: CASSESRGPGYTF. As DNA, the CDR3 is TGCGCCAGCAGTGAGTCGAGAGGGCCGGGCTACACCTTC.

This rearrangement joins TRBV6-6 to TRBJ2-2, with D perhaps TRBD2 (5 bases). The CDR3 consists of 14 residues. Germline V gene lookup returns CDR1 MNHNY and CDR2 SVGAGI (reference sequence). The V gene lost 5 bases and the J gene lost 7 bases, with 14 bases spanning the gap. CDR3 sequence: CASSPTRTNGELFF. The DNA for the CDR3 is TGTGCCAGCAGTCCTACTAGAACTAACGGGGAGCTGTTTTTT.

This clonotype was seen many times. The rearrangement uses TRBV7-9 and TRBJ2-7, with D possibly TRBD1 on 6 matching bases. This CDR3 has 13 residues. The germline gives CDR1 SEHNR, CDR2 FQNEAQ (reference sequence). Trimming removed 2 bases from V and 6 bases from J, with 11 bases in between. CDR3 residues: CASSLSTGTEQYV. Written as DNA, the CDR3 is TGTGCCAGCAGCTTAAGTACAGGGACCGAGCAGTACGTC.

The CDR3 protein is CASSEYFANGYTF. The CDR3 DNA is TGTGCCAGCAGTGAATATTTTGCGAATGGCTACACCTTC. The genes are TRBV25-1 and TRBJ1-2; no definite D call. Trimming took 0 bases from V and 6 from J, leaving 8 bases between them. This CDR3 region has 13 residues. CDR1 and CDR2 (germline): MGHDK, SYGVNS.

The chain is built from TRBV10-3 and TRBJ2-3; 7 bases agree with TRBD1. J gave up 4 bases and V 3 bases, and 10 bases lay outside the gene matches. The CDR3 is 16 amino acids. Germline V gene data show CDR1 as ENHRY and CDR2 as SYGVKD. CDR3 region: CAISERRDRDADTQYF. CDR3 DNA sequence: TGTGCCATCAGTGAAAGGCGAGACAGGGATGCAGATACGCAGTATTTT.

The chain links TRBV6-1 to TRBJ2-3; 7 bases line up with TRBD1. This CDR3 has 16 amino acids. Germline-derived CDR1 and CDR2 are MNHNS and SASEGT. The V and J ends lost 4 bases and 2 bases, in that order; junction bases with no gene match: 9. The CDR3 bases are TGTGCCAGCAGTGGGGACAGTGATACCTCCACAGATACGCAGTATTTT. Translation gives CASSGDSDTSTDTQYF.

This clonotype was seen a handful of times. The chain carries TRBV4-1 and TRBJ2-7, with D perhaps given as TRBD1 or TRBD2 (7 bases each). The CDR3 sequence is 15 residues long. Germline V gene sequence: CDR1 MGHRA, CDR2 YSYEKL. Trimming removed 1 base from V and 2 bases from J, with 12 bases in between. The CDR3 is CASSQAAGQTYEQYF. CDR3 bases: TGCGCCAGCAGCCAAGCAGCGGGACAGACCTACGAGCAGTACTTC.

J is TRBJ1-2 and V is TRBV6-1, with D hard to call. Germline CDR1 and CDR2: MNHNS and SASEGT. The CDR3 loop spans 17 amino acids. Trimming left V 6 bases short and J 14 bases short, with 34 bases between. CDR3 loop: CASSSPDSLGLPLGLTF. CDR3 nucleotide sequence: TGTGCCAGCAGCAGCCCGGACTCTCTTGGCCTCCCTCTCGGCTTGACCTTC.

The sample holds a few counts of this clonotype. The chain combines TRBV11-3 with TRBJ2-1; 9 positions agree with TRBD2. Germline trimming cut 1 base from V and 4 bases from J; bases unmatched to any gene: 11. The CDR3 totals 18 residues. Germline values: CDR1 SGHNT, CDR2 YENEEA. Written as DNA, the CDR3 is TGTGCCAGCAGCTTAGTGGCCCCTAGCGGGAATCCATACAATGAGCAGTTCTTC. It is translated as CASSLVAPSGNPYNEQFF.

V is TRBV27 and J is TRBJ2-5; D possibly matches TRBD1 or TRBD2 (5 bases each). This CDR3 is built from 15 residues. Trimming took 5 bases from V and 3 from J, leaving 16 bases between them. Germline CDR1 is MNHEY and CDR2 is SMNVEV (reference sequence). The CDR3 DNA reads as TGTGCCAGCAGTCCCGGGACCCTCCAGAAAGAGACCCAGTACTTC. As protein: CASSPGTLQKETQYF.

This clonotype was detected a few times. The chain couples TRBV6-5 to TRBJ1-2, with 8 bases lining up with TRBD1. Germline CDR1 reads MNHEY; CDR2 reads SVGAGI. The CDR3 runs to 13 residues. The J segment lost 4 bases and the V segment lost 5 bases, leaving 3 bases of the junction unmatched. The chain's CDR3 is CASSRQGAYGYTF. The CDR3 DNA follows: TGTGCCAGCAGTAGGCAGGGGGCCTATGGCTACACCTTC.

This chain's CDR3 is CASIDSSYNEQFF. The CDR3 DNA follows: TGTGCCAGTATAGACTCCTCTTACAATGAGCAGTTCTTC. The chain is built from TRBV5-6 and TRBJ2-1, with D uncertain. The CDR3 covers 13 residues. Trimming removed 8 bases from V and 4 bases from J, with 13 bases in between. Germline V lookup: CDR1 SGHDT, CDR2 YYEEEE.

The chain uses TRBV27 and TRBJ1-5; the D is unclear. The V gene's germline CDR1 is MNHEY and CDR2 SMNVEV (reference sequence). This CDR3 is 15 amino acids long. Trimming cost V 3 bases and J 1 base, with 10 bases left between them. The CDR3 DNA follows: TGTGCCAGCAGTTTCCGGGTCGGCAGCAATCAGCCCCAGCATTTT. Its translation is CASSFRVGSNQPQHF.

This clonotype was counted only a few times. This chain links TRBV9 with TRBJ2-1, with D maybe TRBD2 (6 bases). The CDR3 runs to 16 residues. V lost 0 bases, J lost 2 bases, and 12 bases lay in between. The germline CDR1 and CDR2 sequences are SGDLS and YYNGEE. The CDR3 protein is CASSVGNGGAYNEQFF. In nucleotides, the CDR3 is TGTGCCAGCAGCGTAGGAAACGGCGGGGCCTACAATGAGCAGTTCTTC.

This clonotype was recorded at least ten times. The gene calls are TRBV7-8 and TRBJ2-1; tentative D call: TRBD1 (5 bases). Germline CDR1 is SGHVS and CDR2 is FQNEAQ. Between the trimmed V and J ends, which lost 0 bases and 8 bases, there was a span of 17 bases. The CDR3 is 16 residues long. CDR3 DNA sequence: TGTGCCAGCAGCTTAGCACAGGCCTATTCGTTTCATGAGCAGTTCTTC. Its translation is CASSLAQAYSFHEQFF.

In its sample, this clonotype was seen many times. This rearrangement joins TRBV7-8 to TRBJ2-7; 7 bases agree with TRBD1. Trimming at V came to 1 base and at J to 3 bases, leaving 12 bases not matched to a gene. The germline gives CDR1 SGHVS, CDR2 FQNEAQ. The CDR3 is made up of 17 amino acids. For the CDR3, the DNA is TGTGCCAGCAGCTTAGTTTCTGGGGGACAGAGGGACTACGAGCAGTACTTC. As protein: CASSLVSGGQRDYEQYF.

This clonotype turned up a few times. V and J are TRBV20-1 and TRBJ1-2; D call uncertain. The ends were cut back, 1 base at V and 1 base at J, with 4 bases in the middle. Germline values: CDR1 DFQATT, CDR2 SNEGSKA (reference sequence). This CDR3 region has 12 residues. In DNA form, the CDR3 reads TGCAGTGCTAGAGCAGTTAACTATGGCTACACCTTC. This encodes CSARAVNYGYTF.

This clonotype was counted between two and nine times. The CDR3 spells CAIGDRVNTEAFF. The CDR3 region has the DNA TGTGCCATCGGGGACAGGGTGAACACTGAAGCTTTCTTT. The V and J genes are TRBV27 and TRBJ1-1; 9 bases are shared with TRBD1. After removal of 10 bases from V and 0 bases from J, the junction contained 3 bases not matched to a gene. Looked up from germline, CDR1 is MNHEY and CDR2 is SMNVEV (reference sequence). This CDR3 is 13 amino acids long.

This clonotype showed up many times. The genes are TRBV7-2 and TRBJ1-1; D call uncertain. Trimming took 6 bases from V and 3 from J, leaving 20 bases between them. This CDR3 spans 16 amino acids. Per germline, CDR1 SGHTA and CDR2 FQGNSA. CDR3: CASRPVEERWDTEAFF. For the CDR3, the DNA is TGTGCCAGCAGACCCGTAGAGGAACGATGGGACACTGAAGCTTTCTTT.

The rearrangement uses TRBV13 and TRBJ2-5, with D perhaps TRBD1 (5 bases). The CDR3 has 13 amino acids. CDR1 and CDR2 from the germline V gene are PRHDT and FYEKMQ (reference sequence). V gave up 3 bases and J gave up 2 bases, with 7 bases separating them. The CDR3 here is CASSFDRQETQYF. In DNA form, the CDR3 reads TGTGCCAGCAGCTTCGACAGACAAGAGACCCAGTACTTC.